A selection of T cell receptor beta chains follows, all from one sample in a study of cytomegalovirus exposure and HLA in healthy donors. Generated by immunoSEQ multiplex PCR, the TCRdb table keeps only in-frame clones and is missing some. The sample includes 200,000 to 300,000 clones, roughly 82% of them seen just once. Sequenced: PBMCs. Receptors were obtained from a woman aged 40 to 50 in good health and CMV-seropositive. CDR3s include the opening cysteine and the closing phenylalanine or tryptophan. A D gene is named only where the DNA matches it firmly. Clone size is shown for a subset of rows, as once, few, many or a class of expanded clone.

d_gene | abundance | j_gene | len | v_gene | CDR3nt | CDR3aa
. | . | TRBJ2-5 | 15 | TRBV12-5 | TGTGCTAGTGGTTTCGGACACGATGGAGGGGAGACCCAGTACTTC | CASGFGHDGGETQYF
TRBD1 | few | TRBJ2-7 | 16 | TRBV7-9 | TGTGCCAGCAGCTCACCAAGGGGACAGGGTTCCTACGAGCAGTACTTC | CASSSPRGQGSYEQYF
TRBD1 | . | TRBJ1-1 | 14 | TRBV12-5 | TGTGCTAGTGGCCGGGACAGGTTGAACACTGAAGCTTTCTTT | CASGRDRLNTEAFF
TRBD1 | few | TRBJ1-1 | 13 | TRBV10-1 | TGCGCCAGCAGTGAGGGGACAGCCTTGGAAGCTTTCTTT | CASSEGTALEAFF
TRBD1 | . | TRBJ1-2 | 16 | TRBV5-1 | TGCGCCAGCAGCTTGGGGGACAGAACAAGTAACTATGGCTACACCTTC | CASSLGDRTSNYGYTF
. | . | TRBJ1-5 | 14 | TRBV28 | TGTGCCAGCAGTTCAGCAGGAAGGATCCAGCCCCAGCATTTT | CASSSAGRIQPQHF
. | . | TRBJ2-7 | 15 | TRBV29-1 | TGCAGCGCTCTCCTGACTCACTACGGGACCTACGAGCAGTACTTC | CSALLTHYGTYEQYF
. | . | TRBJ1-2 | 14 | TRBV19 | TGTGCCAGTAGTATTTCCCGTACTAACTATGGCTACACCTTC | CASSISRTNYGYTF
. | . | TRBJ1-1 | 14 | TRBV6-1 | TGTGCCAGTACCAACACAGGGTTCGGTACTGAAGCTTTCTTT | CASTNTGFGTEAFF
. | . | TRBJ1-1 | 14 | TRBV5-1 | TGCGCCAGCAGCGTTGGACTGGAGAACACTGAAGCTTTCTTT | CASSVGLENTEAFF
. | . | TRBJ1-4 | 14 | TRBV25-1 | TGTGCCAGCAGTGATTGGCAGGCGAATGAAAAACTGTTTTTT | CASSDWQANEKLFF
. | . | TRBJ2-4 | 14 | TRBV11-2 | TGTGCCAGCAGAGGGGTACTAGCCAAAAACATTCAGTACTTC | CASRGVLAKNIQYF
. | few | TRBJ1-5 | 13 | TRBV25-1 | TGTGCCAGAAGAGGCAGGGGTCGTCAGCCCCAGCATTTT | CARRGRGRQPQHF
. | . | TRBJ2-3 | 14 | TRBV9 | TGTGCCAGCAGCGTAGAACAGGGAGAATATACGCAGTATTTT | CASSVEQGEYTQYF
TRBD1 | . | TRBJ2-3 | 14 | TRBV5-1 | TGCGCCAGCAGCTTGGGGACAGGGAAAGATACGCAGTATTTT | CASSLGTGKDTQYF
TRBD1 | . | TRBJ2-7 | 11 | TRBV6-5 | TGTGCCAGCAGACAGGGGTACGAGCAGTACTTC | CASRQGYEQYF
TRBD2 | . | TRBJ2-7 | 16 | TRBV7-9 | TGTGCCAGCAGCTTAGTAGCGGGAGGGCCGAATTACGAGCAGTACTTC | CASSLVAGGPNYEQYF
. | once | TRBJ1-2 | 11 | TRBV6-6 | TGTGCCAGCAGCCAGGGTTGGGGCTACACCTTC | CASSQGWGYTF
. | few | TRBJ1-1 | 9 | TRBV29-1 | TGCAGCGTTTTACCGGGAACTTTCTTT | CSVLPGTFF
TRBD2 | . | TRBJ2-1 | 18 | TRBV4-1 | TGCGCCAGCAGCCAAGGGGCTAGCGGGAGGGCCCCCTACAATGAGCAGTTCTTC | CASSQGASGRAPYNEQFF
TRBD2 | . | TRBJ2-7 | 16 | TRBV10-3 | TGTGCCATCAGTGAGACGGGGCCTAGCGGGGCCGGGGCATGGTACTTC | CAISETGPSGAGAWYF
TRBD2 | . | TRBJ2-7 | 15 | TRBV4-1 | TGCGCCAGCAGCCTCGGGTTAGCGGGACACTACGAGCAGTACTTC | CASSLGLAGHYEQYF
TRBD2 | once | TRBJ2-7 | 15 | TRBV7-2 | TGTGCCAGCAGCAGGGGACTAGCGACTACCTACGAGCAGTACTTC | CASSRGLATTYEQYF
TRBD1 | . | TRBJ1-5 | 17 | TRBV13 | TGTGCCAGCAGCTCCGGGGACAGGGGGTATAGCAATCAGCCCCAGCATTTT | CASSSGDRGYSNQPQHF
TRBD1 | . | TRBJ1-2 | 16 | TRBV5-1 | TGCGCCAGCAGACCGGACAGGGCAGGGCGGAACTATGGCTACACCTTC | CASRPDRAGRNYGYTF
. | . | TRBJ2-5 | 12 | TRBV6-1 | TGTGCCAGCAGTGGGCAGCAAGAGACCCAGTACTTC | CASSGQQETQYF
. | . | TRBJ1-1 | 14 | TRBV18 | TGTGCCAGCTCCCCGCAGGCCATGAACACTGAAGCTTTCTTT | CASSPQAMNTEAFF